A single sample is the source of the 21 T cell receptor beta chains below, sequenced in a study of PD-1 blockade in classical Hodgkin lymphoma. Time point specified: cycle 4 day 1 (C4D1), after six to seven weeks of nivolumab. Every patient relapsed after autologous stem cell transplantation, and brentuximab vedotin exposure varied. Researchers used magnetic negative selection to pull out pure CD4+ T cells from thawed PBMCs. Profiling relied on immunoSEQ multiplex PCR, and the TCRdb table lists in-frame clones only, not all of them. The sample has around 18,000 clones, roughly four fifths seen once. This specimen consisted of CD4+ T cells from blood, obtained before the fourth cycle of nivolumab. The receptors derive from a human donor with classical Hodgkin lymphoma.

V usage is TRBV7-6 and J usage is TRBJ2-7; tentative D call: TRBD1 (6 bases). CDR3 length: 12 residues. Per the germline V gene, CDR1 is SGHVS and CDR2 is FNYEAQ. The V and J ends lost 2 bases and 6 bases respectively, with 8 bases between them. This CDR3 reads CASSLPRGEQYF. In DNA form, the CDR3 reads TGTGCCAGCAGCTTACCCAGGGGCGAGCAGTACTTC.

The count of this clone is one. The CDR3 sequence: CASSLAQLAGVKTGELFF. For the CDR3, the DNA is TGCGCCAGCAGCTTGGCTCAACTAGCGGGAGTAAAGACCGGGGAGCTGTTTTTT. The chain combines TRBV5-1 with TRBJ2-2; 11 bases line up with TRBD2. After removal of 0 bases from V and 5 bases from J, the junction contained 9 bases not matched to a gene. Germline CDR1 and CDR2: SGHRS and YFSETQ. This CDR3 contains 18 residues.

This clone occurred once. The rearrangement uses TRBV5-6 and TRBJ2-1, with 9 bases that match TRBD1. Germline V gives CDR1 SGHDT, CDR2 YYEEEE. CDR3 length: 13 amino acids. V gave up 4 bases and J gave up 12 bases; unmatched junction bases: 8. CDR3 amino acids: CASSGNRGRMQFF. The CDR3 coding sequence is TGTGCCAGCAGCGGAAACAGGGGGCGTATGCAGTTCTTC.

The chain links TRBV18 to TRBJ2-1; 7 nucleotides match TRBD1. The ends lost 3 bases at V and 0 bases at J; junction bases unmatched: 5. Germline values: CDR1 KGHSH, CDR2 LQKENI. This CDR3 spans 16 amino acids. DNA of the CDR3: TGTGCCAGCTCACCCCGGGGACAGCTCTCCTACAATGAGCAGTTCTTC. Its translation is CASSPRGQLSYNEQFF.

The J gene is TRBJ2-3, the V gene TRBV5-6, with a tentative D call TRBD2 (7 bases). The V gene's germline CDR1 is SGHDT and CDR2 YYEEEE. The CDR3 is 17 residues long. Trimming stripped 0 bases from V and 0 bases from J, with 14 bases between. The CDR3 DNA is TGTGCCAGCAGCTTGGTTCTAGGGGGGGACAGCACAGATACGCAGTATTTT. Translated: CASSLVLGGDSTDTQYF.

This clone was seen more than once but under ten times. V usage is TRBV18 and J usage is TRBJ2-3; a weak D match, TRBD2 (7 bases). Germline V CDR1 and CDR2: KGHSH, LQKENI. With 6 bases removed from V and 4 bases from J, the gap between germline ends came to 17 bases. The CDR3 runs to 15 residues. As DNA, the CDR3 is TGTGCCAGCTCCCCCCTGGGGGGGCGACCAGATACGCAGTATTTT. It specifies CASSPLGGRPDTQYF.

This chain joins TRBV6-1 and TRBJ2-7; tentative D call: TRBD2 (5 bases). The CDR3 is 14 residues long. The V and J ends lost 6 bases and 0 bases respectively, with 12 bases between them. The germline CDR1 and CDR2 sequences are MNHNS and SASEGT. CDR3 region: CASRSREGSYEQYV. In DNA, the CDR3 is TGTGCCAGCAGGTCCCGGGAAGGCTCCTACGAGCAGTACGTC.

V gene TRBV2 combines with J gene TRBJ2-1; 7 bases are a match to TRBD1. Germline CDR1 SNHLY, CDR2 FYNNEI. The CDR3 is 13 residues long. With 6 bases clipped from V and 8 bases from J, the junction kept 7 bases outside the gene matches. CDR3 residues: CASRTGVADEQFF. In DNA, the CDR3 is TGTGCCAGCAGAACAGGGGTTGCGGATGAGCAGTTCTTC.

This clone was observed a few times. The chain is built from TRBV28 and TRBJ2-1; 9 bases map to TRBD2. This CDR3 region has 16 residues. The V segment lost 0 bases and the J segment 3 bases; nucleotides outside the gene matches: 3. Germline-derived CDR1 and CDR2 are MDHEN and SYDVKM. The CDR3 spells CASSLWRGGLYNEQFF. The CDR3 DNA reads TGTGCCAGCAGTTTATGGCGGGGGGGCCTCTACAATGAGCAGTTCTTC. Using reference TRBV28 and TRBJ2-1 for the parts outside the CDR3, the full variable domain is DVKVTQSSRYLVKRTGEKVFLECVQDMDHENMFWYRQDPGLGLRLIYFSYDVKMKEKGDIPEGYSVSREKKERFSLILESASTNQTSMYLCASSLWRGGLYNEQFFGPGTRLTVL.

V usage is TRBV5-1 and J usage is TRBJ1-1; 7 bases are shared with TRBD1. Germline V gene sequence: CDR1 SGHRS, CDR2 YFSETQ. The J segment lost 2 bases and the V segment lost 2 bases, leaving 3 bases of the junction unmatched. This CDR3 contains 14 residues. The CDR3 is CASSFGTENTEAFF. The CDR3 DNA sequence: TGCGCCAGCAGCTTCGGGACAGAAAACACTGAAGCTTTCTTT. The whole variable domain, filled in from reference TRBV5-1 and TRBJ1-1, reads KAGVTQTPRYLIKTRGQQVTLSCSPISGHRSVSWYQQTPGQGLQFLFEYFSETQRNKGNFPGRFSGRQFSNSRSEMNVSTLELGDSALYLCASSFGTENTEAFFGQGTRLTVV.

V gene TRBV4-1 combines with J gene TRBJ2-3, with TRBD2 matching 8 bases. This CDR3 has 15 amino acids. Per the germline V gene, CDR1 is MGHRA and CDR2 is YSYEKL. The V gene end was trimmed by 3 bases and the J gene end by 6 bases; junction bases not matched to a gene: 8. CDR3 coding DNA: TGCGCCAGCAGCCAGGGACTAGTTATATTTGATACGCAGTATTTT. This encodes CASSQGLVIFDTQYF.

DNA for the CDR3: TGTGCCAGCAGCTTAATCGGTTGGCCCTTCACTCTCCACGCCTACGAGCAGTACTTC. Its protein product is CASSLIGWPFTLHAYEQYF. The chain employs TRBV7-9 and TRBJ2-7; the D is unclear. Germline V gene data show CDR1 as SEHNR and CDR2 as FQNEAQ (reference sequence). Trimming shortened V by 2 bases and J by 2 bases, and 25 bases separated the two germline ends. The CDR3 has 19 amino acids.

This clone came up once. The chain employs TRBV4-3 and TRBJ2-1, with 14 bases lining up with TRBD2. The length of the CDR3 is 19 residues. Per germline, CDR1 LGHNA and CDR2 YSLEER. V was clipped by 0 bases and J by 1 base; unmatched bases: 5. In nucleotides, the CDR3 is TGCGCCAGCAGCCAAGAACGACTAGCGGGAGGGCGTTCCTACAATGAGCAGTTCTTC. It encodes CASSQERLAGGRSYNEQFF.

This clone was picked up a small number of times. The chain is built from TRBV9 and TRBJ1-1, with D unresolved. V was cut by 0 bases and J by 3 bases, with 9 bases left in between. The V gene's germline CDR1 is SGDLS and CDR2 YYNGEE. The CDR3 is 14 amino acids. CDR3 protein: CASSVGFGYTEAFF. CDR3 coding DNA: TGTGCCAGCAGCGTAGGGTTCGGGTACACTGAAGCTTTCTTT.

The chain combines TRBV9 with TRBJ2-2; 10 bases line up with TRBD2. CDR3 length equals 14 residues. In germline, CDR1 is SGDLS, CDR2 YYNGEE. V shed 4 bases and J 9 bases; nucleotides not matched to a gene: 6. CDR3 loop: CASSTAGGPRELFF. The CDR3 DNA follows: TGTGCCAGCAGCACAGCGGGAGGGCCCCGGGAGCTGTTTTTT. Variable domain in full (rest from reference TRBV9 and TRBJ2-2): DSGVTQTPKHLITATGQRVTLRCSPRSGDLSVYWYQQSLDQGLQFLIQYYNGEERAKGNILERFSAQQFPDLHSELNLSSLELGDSALYFCASSTAGGPRELFFGEGSRLTVL.

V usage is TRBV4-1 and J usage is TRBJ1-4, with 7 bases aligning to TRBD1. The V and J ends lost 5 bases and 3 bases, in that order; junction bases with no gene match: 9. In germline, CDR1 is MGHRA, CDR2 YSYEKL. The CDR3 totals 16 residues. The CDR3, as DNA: TGCGCCAGCAGCGGATCAACAGGGGCGGCTAATGAAAAACTGTTTTTT. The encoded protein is CASSGSTGAANEKLFF.

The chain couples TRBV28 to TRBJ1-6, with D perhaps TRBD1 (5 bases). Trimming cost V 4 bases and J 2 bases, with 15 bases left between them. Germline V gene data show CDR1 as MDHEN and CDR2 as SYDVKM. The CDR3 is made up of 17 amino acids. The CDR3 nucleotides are TGTGCCAGCAGTTCCCAAGGCAGGGCCGCCTATAATTCACCCCTCCACTTT. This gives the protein CASSSQGRAAYNSPLHF. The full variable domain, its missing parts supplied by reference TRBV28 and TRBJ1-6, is DVKVTQSSRYLVKRTGEKVFLECVQDMDHENMFWYRQDPGLGLRLIYFSYDVKMKEKGDIPEGYSVSREKKERFSLILESASTNQTSMYLCASSSQGRAAYNSPLHFGNGTRLTVT.

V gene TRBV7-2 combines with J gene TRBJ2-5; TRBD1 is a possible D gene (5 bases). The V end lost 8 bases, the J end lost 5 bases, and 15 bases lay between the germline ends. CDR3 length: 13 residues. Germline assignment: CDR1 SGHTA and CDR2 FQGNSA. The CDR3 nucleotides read TGTGCCAGCCGACTGGGGCCCGGGGAGACCCAGTACTTC. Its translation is CASRLGPGETQYF.

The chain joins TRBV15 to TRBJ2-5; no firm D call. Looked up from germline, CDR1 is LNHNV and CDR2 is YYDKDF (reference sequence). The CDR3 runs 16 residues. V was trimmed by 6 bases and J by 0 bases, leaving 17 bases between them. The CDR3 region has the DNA TGTGCCACCAGTCTTCACCCCGCGGAGTACCAAGAGACCCAGTACTTC. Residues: CATSLHPAEYQETQYF.

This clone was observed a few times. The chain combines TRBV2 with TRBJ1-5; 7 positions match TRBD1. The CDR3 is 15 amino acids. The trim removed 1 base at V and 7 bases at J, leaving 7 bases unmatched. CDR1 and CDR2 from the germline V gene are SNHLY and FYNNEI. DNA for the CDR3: TGTGCCAGCAGTGAAGGAAAGGGGGCCCGACAGCCCCAGCATTTT. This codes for CASSEGKGARQPQHF.

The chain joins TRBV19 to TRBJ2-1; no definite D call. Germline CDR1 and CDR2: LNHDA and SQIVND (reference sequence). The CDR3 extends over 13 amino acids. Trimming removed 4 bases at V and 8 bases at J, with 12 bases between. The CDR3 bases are TGTGCCAGTAGTAACCGGCCGGTCGATGAGCAGTTCTTC. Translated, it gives CASSNRPVDEQFF. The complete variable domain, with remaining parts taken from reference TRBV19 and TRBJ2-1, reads DGGITQSPKYLFRKEGQNVTLSCEQNLNHDAMYWYRQDPGQGLRLIYYSQIVNDFQKGDIAEGYSVSREKKESFPLTVTSAQKNPTAFYLCASSNRPVDEQFFGPGTRLTVL.